The rows below give T cell receptor beta chains drawn from one sample of a study of blood T cell repertoires in COVID-19. Data came from immunoSEQ multiplex PCR; TCRdb stores just in-frame clones and leaves some out. Among around 480,000 clones listed, about 91% were seen once. The specimen sequenced was peripheral blood. The receptor set was obtained from a woman aged 45-59 years with COVID-19, enrolled during active disease. Each CDR3 is given with its conserved first and last residue. A D gene is named only where the DNA matches it firmly. Not every row has a clone size; where given, it reads once, few, many or a size class.

d_gene	v_gene	abundance	j_gene	CDR3aa	CDR3nt
.	TRBV19	.	TRBJ1-3	CASRLTDPNSGNTIYF	TGTGCCAGTAGACTGACAGATCCTAACTCTGGAAACACCATATATTTT
.	TRBV29-1	.	TRBJ2-7	CSVEAGYEQYF	TGCAGCGTTGAAGCGGGTTACGAGCAGTACTTC
.	TRBV3-1/TRBV3-2	once	TRBJ2-2	CASSLGTADTGELFF	TGTGCCAGCAGTCTTGGGACTGCCGACACCGGGGAGCTGTTTTTT
TRBD1	TRBV5-3	once	TRBJ2-7	CARSLTDRGFPRVSSYEQYF	TGTGCCAGAAGCCTCACGGACAGGGGGTTCCCCCGTGTAAGCTCCTACGAGCAGTACTTC
.	TRBV15	.	TRBJ1-2	CATSGETYGYTF	TGTGCCACTTCGGGGGAAACCTATGGCTACACCTTC
TRBD1	TRBV13	.	TRBJ2-7	CASSFGTAMEQYF	TGTGCCAGCAGCTTTGGGACAGCCATGGAGCAGTACTTC
TRBD2	TRBV3-1/TRBV3-2	.	TRBJ2-7	CASSQGLAAYEQYF	TGTGCCAGCAGCCAAGGACTAGCGGCCTACGAGCAGTACTTC
.	TRBV4-1	.	TRBJ2-6	CASSQDQVPGANVLTF	TGCGCCAGCAGCCAAGATCAGGTTCCTGGGGCCAACGTCCTGACTTTC
.	TRBV5-1	.	TRBJ2-5	CASSFAGERGETQYF	TGCGCCAGCAGCTTTGCAGGGGAGAGGGGAGAGACCCAGTACTTC
.	TRBV6-5	.	TRBJ2-7	CASSPGGNHLVF	TGTGCCAGCAGTCCCGGAGGGAATCACCTAGTATTC
.	TRBV12-3/TRBV12-4	.	TRBJ2-2	CASSLRQAGELFF	TGTGCCAGCAGTTTACGGCAGGCCGGGGAGCTGTTTTTT
.	TRBV5-1	.	TRBJ1-3	CASSSDGVSGNTIYF	TGCGCCAGCAGCTCCGACGGAGTATCTGGAAACACCATATATTTT
.	TRBV3-1/TRBV3-2	many	TRBJ2-7	CASSQNEVNEQYF	TGTGCCAGCAGCCAAAACGAGGTCAACGAGCAGTACTTC
TRBD1	TRBV18	.	TRBJ2-3	CASSPGTGELDTQYF	TGTGCCAGCTCACCAGGGACAGGGGAACTAGATACGCAGTATTTT
.	TRBV18	few	TRBJ1-2	CASSPREAPISGYTF	TGTGCCAGCTCACCGCGGGAGGCTCCCATTAGTGGCTACACCTTC
.	TRBV10-3	.	TRBJ1-2	CAISGTTVNYGYTF	TGTGCCATCAGCGGGACAACAGTTAACTATGGCTACACCTTC
.	TRBV12-3/TRBV12-4	.	TRBJ1-1	CASRSRGNTEAFF	TGTGCCAGCAGGTCCAGGGGAAACACTGAAGCTTTCTTT
.	TRBV5-4	.	TRBJ2-7	CASSLDQGSIEQYF	TGTGCCAGCAGCTTGGACCAGGGAAGTATAGAGCAGTACTTC
.	TRBV6-5	.	TRBJ2-1	CASSYSIVVTEQFF	TGTGCCAGCAGTTACTCAATCGTGGTAACAGAGCAGTTCTTC
.	TRBV2	.	TRBJ2-1	CASSDGEQFF	TGTGCCAGCAGTGACGGGGAGCAGTTCTTC
.	TRBV7-8	.	TRBJ1-5	CASSDSGAYQPQHF	TGTGCCAGCAGCGATTCGGGAGCGTATCAGCCCCAGCATTTT
.	TRBV30	once	TRBJ2-4	CAWEGGSKNIQYF	TGTGCCTGGGAGGGGGGGAGCAAAAACATTCAGTACTTC
.	TRBV7-8	.	TRBJ2-7	CASSVRDSRYEQYF	TGTGCCAGCAGCGTCCGGGACTCCCGCTACGAGCAGTACTTC
.	TRBV12-3/TRBV12-4	.	TRBJ1-1	CASTYPGTEAFF	TGTGCCAGCACTTACCCAGGGACTGAAGCTTTCTTT
TRBD1	TRBV9	.	TRBJ1-3	CASSVGGQILSGNTIYF	TGTGCCAGCAGCGTGGGGGGACAGATCCTCTCTGGAAACACCATATATTTT
.	TRBV5-5	.	TRBJ2-7	CASSLGVGDEQYF	TGTGCCAGCAGCTTGGGAGTAGGGGACGAGCAGTACTTC
TRBD1	TRBV5-4	.	TRBJ2-7	CASSLGRTGGLSYEQYF	TGTGCCAGCAGCTTGGGAAGGACAGGGGGCCTCTCCTACGAGCAGTACTTC
.	TRBV29-1	few	TRBJ1-2	CSVEGTREESFGYTF	TGCAGCGTTGAGGGTACGAGGGAAGAAAGCTTCGGCTACACCTTC